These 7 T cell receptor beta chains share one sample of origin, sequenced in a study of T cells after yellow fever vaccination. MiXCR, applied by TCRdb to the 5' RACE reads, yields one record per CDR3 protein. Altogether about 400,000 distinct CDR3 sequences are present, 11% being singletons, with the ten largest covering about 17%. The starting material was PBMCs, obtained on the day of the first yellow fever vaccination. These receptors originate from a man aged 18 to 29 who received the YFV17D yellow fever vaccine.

CDR3 coding DNA: TGCGCCAGCAGCTTGGTGGGCCTTTCCCGTTACACCTTC. This codes for CASSLVGLSRYTF. V usage is TRBV5-1 and J usage is TRBJ1-2; no definite D call. The CDR3 contains 13 residues. The germline V and J ends were trimmed by 0 bases and 11 bases, with 14 bases remaining between them. Germline CDR1 SGHRS, CDR2 YFSETQ. The full variable domain, its missing parts supplied by reference TRBV5-1 and TRBJ1-2, is KAGVTQTPRYLIKTRGQQVTLSCSPISGHRSVSWYQQTPGQGLQFLFEYFSETQRNKGNFPGRFSGRQFSNSRSEMNVSTLELGDSALYLCASSLVGLSRYTFGSGTRLTVV.

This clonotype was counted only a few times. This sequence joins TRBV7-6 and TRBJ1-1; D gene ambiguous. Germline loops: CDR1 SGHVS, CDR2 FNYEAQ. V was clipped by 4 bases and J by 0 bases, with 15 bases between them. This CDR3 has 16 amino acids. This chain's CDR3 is CASSSGLSALNTEAFF. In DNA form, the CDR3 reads TGTGCCAGCAGCTCAGGACTGAGTGCTTTGAACACTGAAGCTTTCTTT.

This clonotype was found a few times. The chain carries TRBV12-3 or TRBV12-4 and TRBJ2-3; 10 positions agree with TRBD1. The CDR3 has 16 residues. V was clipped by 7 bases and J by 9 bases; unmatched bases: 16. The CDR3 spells CASIPGTGASPGTQYF. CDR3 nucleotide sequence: TGTGCCAGCATTCCCGGGACAGGGGCCTCCCCAGGGACGCAGTATTTT.

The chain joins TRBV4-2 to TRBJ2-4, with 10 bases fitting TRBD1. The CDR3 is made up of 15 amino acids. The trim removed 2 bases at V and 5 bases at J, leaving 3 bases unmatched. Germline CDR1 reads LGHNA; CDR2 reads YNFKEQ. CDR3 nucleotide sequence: TGTGCCAGCAGCCAAAGACAGGGGGCTGAAAACATTCAGTACTTC. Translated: CASSQRQGAENIQYF.

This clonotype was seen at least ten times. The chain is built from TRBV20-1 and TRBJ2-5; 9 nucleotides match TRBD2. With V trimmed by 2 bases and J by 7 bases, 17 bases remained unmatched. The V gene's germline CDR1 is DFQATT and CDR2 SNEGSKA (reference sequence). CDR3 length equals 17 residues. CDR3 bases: TGCAGTGCTAGAAGGGATCGGACTAGCGCCGGTAACGGGACCCAGTACTTC. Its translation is CSARRDRTSAGNGTQYF.

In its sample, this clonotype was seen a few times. The CDR3 region is CASSFGDRGAEEAFF. The CDR3 DNA reads TGTGCCAGCAGTTTTGGAGACAGGGGTGCTGAGGAAGCTTTCTTT. This chain links TRBV27 with TRBJ1-1, with 8 nucleotides matching TRBD1. Per the germline V gene, CDR1 is MNHEY and CDR2 is SMNVEV (reference sequence). This CDR3 has 15 residues. Trimming cost V 3 bases and J 8 bases; bases outside gene matches: 11.

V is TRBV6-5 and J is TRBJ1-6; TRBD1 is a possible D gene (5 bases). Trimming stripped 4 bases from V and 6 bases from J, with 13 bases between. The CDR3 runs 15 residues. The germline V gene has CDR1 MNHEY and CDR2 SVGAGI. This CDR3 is CASSWSGTTNSPLHF. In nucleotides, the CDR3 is TGTGCCAGCAGTTGGTCCGGGACTACTAATTCACCCCTCCACTTT.